Listed here are 20 T cell receptor beta chains from one sample, sequenced in a study of chronic HIV infection and antiretroviral therapy. TCRdb fed the 5' RACE reads into MiXCR, producing one record per CDR3 protein. The sample includes 30,000 to 45,000 distinct CDR3 sequences, 7% to 10% of them seen just once. Sequencing was carried out using peripheral blood. Receptors were obtained from an adult who had HIV and had not received antiretroviral therapy, or was an uninfected healthy control (not recorded which).

This clonotype was detected ten times or more. CDR3: CASSENLNTQYF. Here the CDR3 DNA reads TGTGCCAGCAGTGAAAATTTGAATACGCAGTATTTT. The V call is TRBV2, the J call TRBJ2-3; no definite D call. V lost 2 bases and J 7 bases, leaving 7 bases between the germline ends. The CDR3 is made up of 12 amino acids. Germline values: CDR1 SNHLY, CDR2 FYNNEI.

In this sample, this clonotype turned up many times. The chain recombines TRBV5-5 with TRBJ2-7; tentative D call: TRBD1 (7 bases). Germline assignment: CDR1 SGHKS and CDR2 YYEKEE (reference sequence). The V end was cut by 2 bases, the J end by 0 bases, with 15 bases between. The CDR3 contains 16 residues. In nucleotides, the CDR3 is TGTGCCAGCAGCTTTGCGGCGGGACAGTACTCCTACGAGCAGTACTTC. Translating it yields CASSFAAGQYSYEQYF.

This clonotype was recorded a few times. The junction differs from germline at one of its ends, possibly a read error. The chain uses TRBV28 and TRBJ1-3; perhaps TRBD1 as D (5 bases). The CDR3 runs 14 residues. The germline CDR1 and CDR2 sequences are MDHEN and SYDVKM. The CDR3 reads CASIDGGTGNTVYF. CDR3 sequence (DNA): TGTGCCAGCATCGATGGGGGGACCGGAAACACCGTATATTTT.

In this sample, this clonotype turned up many times. The chain couples TRBV20-1 to TRBJ2-4; 12 bases agree with TRBD2. The CDR3 contains 16 residues. Germline loops: CDR1 DFQATT, CDR2 SNEGSKA (reference sequence). V lost 3 bases to trimming and J lost 2 bases; unmatched junction nucleotides: 5. The CDR3 nucleotides read TGCAGTGCTAGGCTAGCGGGAGGGCGTACCAAAAACATTCAGTACTTC. Amino acid sequence: CSARLAGGRTKNIQYF.

The chain recombines TRBV5-1 with TRBJ2-5, with D maybe TRBD1 (6 bases). CDR3 size: 14 residues. Germline-derived CDR1 and CDR2 are SGHRS and YFSETQ. V gave up 4 bases and J gave up 4 bases, with 14 bases separating them. In nucleotides, the CDR3 is TGCGCCAGCAGCGCCGGGGACACCCTAGAGACCCAGTACTTC. Residues: CASSAGDTLETQYF.

Only a few counts were recorded for this clonotype. The gene calls are TRBV9 and TRBJ1-1; a weak D match, TRBD1 (6 bases). The CDR3 totals 14 residues. V was clipped by 4 bases and J by 5 bases, with 15 bases between them. The germline gives CDR1 SGDLS, CDR2 YYNGEE. Here the CDR3 DNA reads TGTGCCAGCAGCCCAGAACAGGGAGGGACTGAAGCTTTCTTT. Protein sequence: CASSPEQGGTEAFF.

V gene TRBV2 combines with J gene TRBJ2-1, with D possibly matching TRBD2 (7 bases). V lost 7 bases to trimming and J lost 4 bases, with 17 bases between them. In germline, CDR1 is SNHLY, CDR2 FYNNEI. The CDR3 has 15 residues. The CDR3 spells CASMSGASGYNEQFF. The CDR3 coding sequence is TGTGCCAGCATGTCAGGGGCTAGCGGATACAATGAGCAGTTCTTC.

This clonotype was found a few times. V is TRBV28 and J is TRBJ1-5; D unclear. V was shortened by 6 bases and J by 7 bases, with 10 bases between the two germline ends. There are 12 residues in the CDR3. Germline V gene sequence: CDR1 MDHEN, CDR2 SYDVKM. The CDR3, as DNA: TGTGCCAGCAGATTAATTGACCAGCCCCAGCATTTT. Residues: CASRLIDQPQHF.

This clonotype was observed a handful of times. The CDR3 bases are TGCGCCAGCAGCCCTACTAGCAGGTCAGATACGCAGTATTTT. Amino acid sequence: CASSPTSRSDTQYF. The V gene is TRBV4-1, the J gene TRBJ2-3; TRBD2 is a possible D gene (6 bases). Trimming shortened V by 4 bases and J by 4 bases, and 12 bases separated the two germline ends. The CDR3 runs to 14 residues. Germline V gene data show CDR1 as MGHRA and CDR2 as YSYEKL.

V gene TRBV4-2 combines with J gene TRBJ2-7, with no clear D. Deletions cut 0 bases from V and 6 bases from J, with 6 bases between. In germline, CDR1 is LGHNA, CDR2 YNFKEQ. CDR3 size: 12 residues. The CDR3 DNA reads TGTGCCAGCAGCCAAGACGCGAGCGAGCAGTACTTC. It specifies CASSQDASEQYF.

The rearrangement links TRBV28 to TRBJ1-2; D uncertain. V gave up 5 bases and J gave up 6 bases, with 19 bases separating them. Germline CDR1 is MDHEN and CDR2 is SYDVKM. This CDR3 comprises 15 residues. CDR3 in DNA: TGTGCCAGCAGTCCGCGGACGGCGGCGGGGAATGGCTACACCTTC. Its translation: CASSPRTAAGNGYTF.

This clonotype has ten or more counts. The chain is built from TRBV29-1 and TRBJ2-5; 7 positions match TRBD1. Germline-derived CDR1 and CDR2 are SQVTM and ANQGSEA. This CDR3 comprises 13 residues. Losses at the gene ends were 6 bases for V and 1 base for J; bases not matched to a gene: 5. CDR3 sequence reads: CSVQRQGQETQYF. Here the CDR3 DNA reads TGCAGCGTGCAAAGACAGGGCCAAGAGACCCAGTACTTC.

This clonotype has just a few counts. The J gene is TRBJ1-1, the V gene TRBV4-1; D is unclear. Trimming removed 4 bases from V and 2 bases from J, with 11 bases in between. The CDR3 has 14 residues. CDR1 is MGHRA and CDR2 is YSYEKL in the germline V gene. As DNA, the CDR3 is TGCGCCAGCAGCCTTAGCGAAGCTAACACTGAAGCTTTCTTT. Translating it yields CASSLSEANTEAFF.

This clonotype was seen many times. This chain links TRBV5-1 with TRBJ2-1, with a possible D match to TRBD2 (5 bases). The CDR3 runs 15 residues. Germline loops: CDR1 SGHRS, CDR2 YFSETQ. V was shortened by 4 bases and J by 4 bases, with 15 bases between the two germline ends. The CDR3 coding sequence is TGCGCCAGCAGCCCGGACTCCCAATTATACAATGAGCAGTTCTTC. Its translation: CASSPDSQLYNEQFF.

This clonotype was recorded many times. The V call is TRBV29-1, the J call TRBJ2-7; D unclear. V was pared by 6 bases and J by 7 bases, with 13 bases between. The CDR3 has 11 amino acids. Germline CDR1 is SQVTM and CDR2 is ANQGSEA. For the CDR3, the DNA is TGCAGCGTGGTGGGTGGCGGAGAGCAGTACTTC. Amino acid sequence: CSVVGGGEQYF.

The V call is TRBV24-1, the J call TRBJ1-1, with no clear D. V dropped 3 bases and J dropped 2 bases, with 9 bases sitting between them. Germline values: CDR1 KGHDR, CDR2 SFDVKD. CDR3 length: 14 residues. The CDR3 sequence: CATSDGGGNTEAFF. The CDR3 DNA reads as TGTGCCACCAGTGATGGTGGCGGTAACACTGAAGCTTTCTTT.

This clonotype was recorded at least ten times. The J gene is TRBJ2-1, the V gene TRBV29-1, with D unresolved. CDR1 and CDR2 (germline): SQVTM, ANQGSEA. The CDR3 spans 11 residues. V was clipped by 5 bases and J by 7 bases, with 9 bases between them. The CDR3 loop is CSVRSANEQFF. CDR3 DNA sequence: TGCAGCGTTAGGTCAGCTAATGAGCAGTTCTTC.

This clonotype has a handful of counts. The chain joins TRBV27 to TRBJ1-6, with TRBD1 matching 8 bases. The germline V gene encodes CDR1 MNHEY and CDR2 SMNVEV (reference sequence). Unmatched junction bases numbered 6, after V lost 6 bases and J lost 11 bases. There are 13 residues in the CDR3. The CDR3 sequence is CASRTGQVAPLHF. Here the CDR3 DNA reads TGTGCCAGCAGGACGGGACAGGTAGCACCCCTCCACTTT.

The chain employs TRBV29-1 and TRBJ2-2; 7 bases match TRBD2. The CDR3 is 14 residues long. The V gene's germline CDR1 is SQVTM and CDR2 ANQGSEA. V shed 6 bases, J shed 0 bases, and the junction held 4 bases outside the gene matches. The CDR3 DNA is TGCAGCGTCGCGGGAGTTTCGAACACCGGGGAGCTGTTTTTT. It codes for CSVAGVSNTGELFF.

This clonotype has just a few counts. This chain joins TRBV5-1 and TRBJ2-1; D is possibly TRBD1 or TRBD2 (5 bases each). The V end lost 1 base, the J end lost 9 bases, and 14 bases lay between the germline ends. CDR3 length: 14 amino acids. The germline gives CDR1 SGHRS, CDR2 YFSETQ. CDR3 sequence: CASSLILAGSEQFF. For the CDR3, the DNA is TGCGCCAGCAGCTTGATCCTAGCAGGGTCTGAGCAGTTCTTC.